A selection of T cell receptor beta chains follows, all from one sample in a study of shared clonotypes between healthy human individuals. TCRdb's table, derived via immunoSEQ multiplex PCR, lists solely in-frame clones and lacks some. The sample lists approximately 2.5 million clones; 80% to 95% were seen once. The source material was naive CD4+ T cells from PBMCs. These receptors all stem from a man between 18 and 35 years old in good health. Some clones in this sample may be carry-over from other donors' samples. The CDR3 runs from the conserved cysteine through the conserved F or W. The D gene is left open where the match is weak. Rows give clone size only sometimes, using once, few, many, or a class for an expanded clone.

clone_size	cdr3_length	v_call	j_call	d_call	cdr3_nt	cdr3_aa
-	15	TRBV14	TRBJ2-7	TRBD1	TGTGCCAGCAGCCAGGGGCTGACAGGGCCCTACGAGCAGTACTTC	CASSQGLTGPYEQYF
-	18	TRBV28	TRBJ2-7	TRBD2	TGTGCCAGCAGCTCCCCGGGACTAGCGGGTTCCAGCTCCTACGAGCAGTACTTC	CASSSPGLAGSSSYEQYF
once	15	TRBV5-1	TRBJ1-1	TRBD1	TGCGCCAGCACCCCGGACAGGGGCTGGGGCACTGAAGCTTTCTTT	CASTPDRGWGTEAFF
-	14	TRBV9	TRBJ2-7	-	TGTGCCAGCAGCGTAGGGGCAGATGGCTACGAGCAGTACTTC	CASSVGADGYEQYF
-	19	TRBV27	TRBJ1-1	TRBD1	TGTGCCAGCGCCACCGGGACAGAACTCCTCCTCGGGAAGAACACTGAAGCTTTCTTT	CASATGTELLLGKNTEAFF
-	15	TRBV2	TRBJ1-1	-	TGTGCCAGCAGTGTACGAGAGGGATTGAACACTGAAGCTTTCTTT	CASSVREGLNTEAFF
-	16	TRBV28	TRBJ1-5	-	TGTGCCAGCAGTTTTCAGGCCGGGTTGGGCAATCAGCCCCAGCATTTT	CASSFQAGLGNQPQHF
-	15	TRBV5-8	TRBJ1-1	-	TGTGCCAGTAAATTAAGACAGCTCAAGAACACTGAAGCTTTCTTT	CASKLRQLKNTEAFF
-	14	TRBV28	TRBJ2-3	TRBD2	TGTGCCAGCAGTCGACTAGCGGGACCCCCGACGCAGTATTTT	CASSRLAGPPTQYF
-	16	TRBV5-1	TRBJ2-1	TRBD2	TGCGCCAGCAGCTTCCAGACTAGCGGGAGCTACAATGAGCAGTTCTTC	CASSFQTSGSYNEQFF
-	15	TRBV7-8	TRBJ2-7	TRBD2	TGTGCCAGCAGCAGGACTAGCGGGAGTATCTACGAGCAGTACTTC	CASSRTSGSIYEQYF
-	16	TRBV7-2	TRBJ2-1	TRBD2	TGTGCCAGCAGCTTAGGTGGTAGCGGGAGTTACAATGAGCAGTTCTTC	CASSLGGSGSYNEQFF
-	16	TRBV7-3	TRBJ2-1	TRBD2	TGTGCCAGCAGCTTAACTGGACTAGGTTTCTACAATGAGCAGTTCTTC	CASSLTGLGFYNEQFF
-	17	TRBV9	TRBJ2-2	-	TGTGCCAGCAGCGTAGTTTTCGGGGGGCTCAACACCGGGGAGCTGTTTTTT	CASSVVFGGLNTGELFF
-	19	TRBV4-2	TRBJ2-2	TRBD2	TGTGCCAGCAGCCAAGGCGTTTTGGGACTACAAACGAACACCGGGGAGCTGTTTTTT	CASSQGVLGLQTNTGELFF
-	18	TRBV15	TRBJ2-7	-	TGTGCCACCAGCAGAGATTACCCCAAACATGGAAGCTCCTACGAGCAGTACTTC	CATSRDYPKHGSSYEQYF
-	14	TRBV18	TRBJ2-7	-	TGTGCCAGCTCACCTCCTGACAGGGAGGACGAGCAGTACTTC	CASSPPDREDEQYF
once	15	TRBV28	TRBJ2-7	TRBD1	TGTGCCAGCAGCCGGACGGGACAGGGTCGTGGCGAGCAGTACTTC	CASSRTGQGRGEQYF
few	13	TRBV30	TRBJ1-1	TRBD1	TGTGCCCGTAGACAGGGGGGATACACTGAAGCTTTCTTT	CARRQGGYTEAFF
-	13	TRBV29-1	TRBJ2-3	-	TGCAGCGTTTGGGACACGACCACAGATACGCAGTATTTT	CSVWDTTTDTQYF
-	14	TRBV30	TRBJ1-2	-	TGTGCCTGGAGTGTTTCGGAGGTTTGGTATGGCTACACCTTC	CAWSVSEVWYGYTF
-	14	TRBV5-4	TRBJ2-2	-	TGTGCCAGCAACCCGACAGGATCCACCGGGGAGCTGTTTTTT	CASNPTGSTGELFF
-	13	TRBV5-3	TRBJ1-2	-	TGTGCCAGAAGCTTGGGTCTCAACTATGGCTACACCTTC	CARSLGLNYGYTF
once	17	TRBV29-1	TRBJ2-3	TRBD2	TGCAGCGTTGAAGGGCGGCTAGCGGGAGGTGGTACAGATACGCAGTATTTT	CSVEGRLAGGGTDTQYF
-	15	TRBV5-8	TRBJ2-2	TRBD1	TGTGCCAGCAGCTTGGCGCGGACAGGGCCCGGGGAGCTGTTTTTT	CASSLARTGPGELFF
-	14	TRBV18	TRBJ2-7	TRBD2	TGTGCCAGCTCTCCTAGCGGGAGGTTGAGAGAGCAGTACTTC	CASSPSGRLREQYF
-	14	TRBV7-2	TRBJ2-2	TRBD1	TGTGCCAGCAGCTTAGACAGGGGCACCGGGGAGCTGTTTTTT	CASSLDRGTGELFF
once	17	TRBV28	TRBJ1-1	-	TGTGCCAGCAGAAACACCGTAAGGGGCAAACTAAACACTGAAGCTTTCTTT	CASRNTVRGKLNTEAFF
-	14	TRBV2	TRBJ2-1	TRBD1	TGTGCCAGCACTCGACAGGGGGGCTCGAATGAGCAGTTCTTC	CASTRQGGSNEQFF
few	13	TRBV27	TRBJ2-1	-	TGTGCCAGCAGTGATTATCGGTCGGGCTTTTGGTTCTTC	CASSDYRSGFWFF
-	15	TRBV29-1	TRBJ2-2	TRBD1	TGCAGCGTTACCCGGGACAGGACAAACACCGGGGAGCTGTTTTTT	CSVTRDRTNTGELFF
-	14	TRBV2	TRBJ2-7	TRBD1	TGTGCCAGCAGTTTCCGGGACAGCTCCTACGAGCAGTACTTC	CASSFRDSSYEQYF
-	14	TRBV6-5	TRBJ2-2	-	TGTGCCAGCAAGGGCAGGCCGAACACCGGGGAGCTGTTTTTT	CASKGRPNTGELFF
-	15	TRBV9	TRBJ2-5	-	TGTGCCAGCAGCGTAATTGGGACGGGTCAAGAGACCCAGTACTTC	CASSVIGTGQETQYF
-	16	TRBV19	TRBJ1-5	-	TGTGCCAGTCACTGGGGGGGGCTTCGGGGCAATCAGCCCCAGCATTTT	CASHWGGLRGNQPQHF
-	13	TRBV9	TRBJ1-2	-	TGTGCCAGCAGCGTAGGGGGTATAGGTGGCTACACCTTC	CASSVGGIGGYTF
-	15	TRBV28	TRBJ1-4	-	TGTGCCAGCAACTCTATCAGCGGGGCGCCGGCCAAACTGTTTTTT	CASNSISGAPAKLFF
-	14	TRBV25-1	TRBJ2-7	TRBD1	TGTGCCAGCAGTGCAGGACAGGGGCGCTACGAGCAGTACTTC	CASSAGQGRYEQYF
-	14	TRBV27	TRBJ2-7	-	TGTGCCAGCAGTTTAGGGGTGGGTTACTACGAGCAGTACTTC	CASSLGVGYYEQYF
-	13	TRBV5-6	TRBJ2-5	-	TGTGCCAGCAGGTACAGGGATGGAGAGACCCAGTACTTC	CASRYRDGETQYF
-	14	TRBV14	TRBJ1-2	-	TGTGCCAGCAGCCAAGAGATCGGAAACTATGGCTACACCTTC	CASSQEIGNYGYTF
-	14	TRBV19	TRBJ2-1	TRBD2	TGTGCCAGTAGACGCGGGAGTGGGGTGAATGAGCAGTTCTTC	CASRRGSGVNEQFF
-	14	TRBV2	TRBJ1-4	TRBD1	TGTGCCAGCAGCGGGACAGGGATCGGAGAAAAACTGTTTTTT	CASSGTGIGEKLFF
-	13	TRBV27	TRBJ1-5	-	TGTGCCAGCAGTTTAAAGGGTTTAGGGCCCCAGCATTTT	CASSLKGLGPQHF
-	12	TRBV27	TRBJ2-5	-	TGTGCCAGCAGTTTTAGGGGGGAGACCCAGTACTTC	CASSFRGETQYF
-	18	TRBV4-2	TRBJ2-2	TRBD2	TGTGCCAGCAGCCAAGAGACTAGCCTGATTTCGAACACCGGGGAGCTGTTTTTT	CASSQETSLISNTGELFF
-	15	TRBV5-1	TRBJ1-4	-	TGCGCCAGCAAGTCAACAGGGAGTAGTAATGAAAAACTGTTTTTT	CASKSTGSSNEKLFF
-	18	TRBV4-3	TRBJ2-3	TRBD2	TGCGCCAGCAGCCGAAATCCGGGGACTAGCACCTTTGCGGATACGCAGTATTTT	CASSRNPGTSTFADTQYF
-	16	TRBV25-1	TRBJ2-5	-	TGTGCCAGCAGTGATCGAGCGGGACAGGCTTGGGAGACCCAGTACTTC	CASSDRAGQAWETQYF
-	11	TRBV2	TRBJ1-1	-	TGTGCCAGAGAGGAGAACACTGAAGCTTTCTTT	CAREENTEAFF
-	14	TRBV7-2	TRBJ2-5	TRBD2	TGTGCCAGCAGCCCCGGACTAGCTGGAGAGACCCAGTACTTC	CASSPGLAGETQYF
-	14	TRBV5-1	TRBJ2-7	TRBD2	TGCGCCAGCAGCTTGGGGTTCGGGAGGAACGAGCAGTACTTC	CASSLGFGRNEQYF
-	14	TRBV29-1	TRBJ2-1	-	TGCAGCGTTCCTGACAGGTTCTCCTACAATGAGCAGTTCTTC	CSVPDRFSYNEQFF
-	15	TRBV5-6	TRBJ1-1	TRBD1	TGTGCCAGCAGCTTACCAAACCAGGGGGGCACTGAAGCTTTCTTT	CASSLPNQGGTEAFF
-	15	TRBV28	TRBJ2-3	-	TGTGCCAGCAATAAACAATGGCGGAGAACAGATACGCAGTATTTT	CASNKQWRRTDTQYF
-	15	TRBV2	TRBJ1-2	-	TGTGCCAGCAGTGTAGTGAGGGTTCCGGATAATGGCTACACCTTC	CASSVVRVPDNGYTF
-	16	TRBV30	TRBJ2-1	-	TGTGCCTGGAGTGTACCGTGGCGCACGTCGTACAATGAGCAGTTCTTC	CAWSVPWRTSYNEQFF
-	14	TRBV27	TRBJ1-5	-	TGTGCCAGCAGTTTACGGCCTAGCAATCAGCCCCAGCATTTT	CASSLRPSNQPQHF
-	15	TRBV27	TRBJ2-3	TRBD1	TGTGCCAGCACCAAGGGACAGACTTACACAGATACGCAGTATTTT	CASTKGQTYTDTQYF
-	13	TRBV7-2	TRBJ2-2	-	TGTGCCAGCAGCCCCGCCATCACCGGGGAGCTGTTTTTT	CASSPAITGELFF